This is a list of T cell receptor beta chains from one sample in a study of beta chain features in type 1 diabetes. Using immunoSEQ multiplex PCR, the repertoire was profiled, and TCRdb retains in-frame clones only, with some absent. The data hold about 370,000 clones, with 9.6% observed a single time. The sequencing sample was made of central memory CD4+ T cells from blood. These receptors were taken from a man younger than 45 with type 1 diabetes. The CDR3 runs from the conserved cysteine through the conserved F or W. Each record gives: V gene, J gene, clone size, D gene, CDR3 length, CDR3 DNA, CDR3 protein. The D gene is left open where the match is weak. The size entry is marked missing in some rows and otherwise reads once, few, many or a size class.

V: TRBV28
J: TRBJ1-2
size: few
D: -
length: 12
DNA: TGTGCCAGCACCGACAAAACCTATGGCTACACCTTC
CDR3: CASTDKTYGYTF

V: TRBV7-8
J: TRBJ2-1
size: few
D: TRBD2
length: 14
DNA: TGTGCCAGCAGCTTCACAGCGGGAGACGATGAGCAGTTCTTC
CDR3: CASSFTAGDDEQFF

V: TRBV27
J: TRBJ1-5
size: few
D: -
length: 13
DNA: TGTGCCAGCAGTGACTATAGCAATCAGCCCCAGCATTTT
CDR3: CASSDYSNQPQHF

V: TRBV6-1
J: TRBJ2-5
size: few
D: -
length: 13
DNA: TGTGCCAGCCTTTACCCCACGGGGGAGACCCAGTACTTC
CDR3: CASLYPTGETQYF

V: TRBV6-5
J: TRBJ1-1
size: few
D: -
length: 12
DNA: TGTGCCAGCAGTGAAGTGCTCGCCCCGGCTTTCTTT
CDR3: CASSEVLAPAFF

V: TRBV5-1
J: TRBJ2-1
size: many
D: -
length: 14
DNA: TGCGCCAGCAGCTTGTCGGGAGTAGGCGTTGAGCAGTTCTTC
CDR3: CASSLSGVGVEQFF

V: TRBV27
J: TRBJ1-4
size: many
D: -
length: 16
DNA: TGTGCCAGCAGTCCATACCCCGGGGTAGGGGGAGGAAAACTGTTTTTT
CDR3: CASSPYPGVGGGKLFF

V: TRBV6-1
J: TRBJ1-1
size: few
D: -
length: 13
DNA: TGTGCCAGCAGGTCACAGTCGAACACTGAAGCTTTCTTT
CDR3: CASRSQSNTEAFF

V: TRBV10-3
J: TRBJ2-1
size: few
D: -
length: 15
DNA: TGTGCCATCAGTGAGAGGGATTCGGGCCACAATGAGCAGTTCTTC
CDR3: CAISERDSGHNEQFF

V: TRBV19
J: TRBJ2-1
size: few
D: -
length: 13
DNA: TGTGCCAGTAGTATCTGGCCAGTCAATGAGCAGTTCTTC
CDR3: CASSIWPVNEQFF

V: TRBV6-5
J: TRBJ2-7
size: few
D: TRBD1
length: 16
DNA: TGTGCCAGCAGGTACACCGGGACAGGGGGTTCCTACGAGCAGTACTTC
CDR3: CASRYTGTGGSYEQYF

V: TRBV2
J: TRBJ2-7
size: many
D: -
length: 14
DNA: TGTGCCAGCAGTGACCCTCCCCCGAGGATCGAGCAGTACTTC
CDR3: CASSDPPPRIEQYF

V: TRBV27
J: TRBJ1-5
size: -
D: -
length: 18
DNA: TGTGCCAGCAGTTTATCTCCCCTACGCGGGGCCGACAGTCAGCCCCAGCATTTT
CDR3: CASSLSPLRGADSQPQHF

V: TRBV30
J: TRBJ2-3
size: -
D: TRBD2
length: 20
DNA: TGTGCCTGGAGTGTCCGGCGGGAGAGGTATCAGGACCCTAGCACAGATACGCAGTATTTT
CDR3: CAWSVRRERYQDPSTDTQYF

V: TRBV7-2
J: TRBJ2-7
size: -
D: TRBD2
length: 15
DNA: TGTGCCAGCAGCCGGGGGGTACGGGGTCCCTACGAGCAGTACTTC
CDR3: CASSRGVRGPYEQYF

V: TRBV7-3
J: TRBJ2-2
size: few
D: -
length: 20
DNA: TGTGCCAGCATCCTCTCGCTAGCGCGAGTACTAGGTTGGAACACCGGGGAGCTGTTTTTT
CDR3: CASILSLARVLGWNTGELFF

V: TRBV7-2
J: TRBJ1-1
size: few
D: TRBD1
length: 15
DNA: TGTGCCAGCAGCTATTACGGACAGGGTGGCACTGAAGCTTTCTTT
CDR3: CASSYYGQGGTEAFF

V: TRBV28
J: TRBJ1-2
size: few
D: TRBD1
length: 14
DNA: TGTGCCAGCAGTTTGCCGGGACAGCTCTATGGCTACACCTTC
CDR3: CASSLPGQLYGYTF

V: TRBV4-2
J: TRBJ1-5
size: -
D: TRBD1
length: 14
DNA: TGTGCCAGCAGCCCGACAGGGCTCGATCAGCCCCAGCATTTT
CDR3: CASSPTGLDQPQHF

V: TRBV7-2
J: TRBJ2-3
size: few
D: TRBD2
length: 14
DNA: TGTGCCAGCAGCCCTCCCGGGGGGTCAGATACGCAGTATTTT
CDR3: CASSPPGGSDTQYF

V: TRBV5-1
J: TRBJ2-7
size: -
D: TRBD2
length: 14
DNA: TGCGCCAGCAGCTTTAGCGGGACCGGGTACGAGCAGTACTTC
CDR3: CASSFSGTGYEQYF

V: TRBV4-2
J: TRBJ2-3
size: -
D: -
length: 13
DNA: TGTGCCAGCAGCCAGGCATGGACAGATACGCAGTATTTT
CDR3: CASSQAWTDTQYF

V: TRBV28
J: TRBJ1-2
size: many
D: -
length: 14
DNA: TGTGCCAGCAGTCTTCCGGGACACAACTATGGCTACACCTTC
CDR3: CASSLPGHNYGYTF

V: TRBV19
J: TRBJ2-2
size: few
D: TRBD2
length: 16
DNA: TGTGCCAGTAGTTCTTGGCTAGCGGAAAACACCGGGGAGCTGTTTTTT
CDR3: CASSSWLAENTGELFF

V: TRBV21-1
J: TRBJ2-1
size: few
D: -
length: 19
DNA: TGTGCCAGCAGCATGTCGACGGGAGGGCCTGACTCGACCCACAATGAGCAGTTCTTC
CDR3: CASSMSTGGPDSTHNEQFF

V: TRBV4-3
J: TRBJ2-3
size: few
D: -
length: 15
DNA: TGCGCCAGCAGCCGCGGGGTGGGGAACACAGATACGCAGTATTTT
CDR3: CASSRGVGNTDTQYF

V: TRBV15
J: TRBJ2-2
size: many
D: -
length: 13
DNA: TGTGCCACCAGCAGCCCCCCCAGCGGGGAGCTGTTTTTT
CDR3: CATSSPPSGELFF

V: TRBV2
J: TRBJ1-5
size: -
D: -
length: 14
DNA: TGTGCCAGCAGTGTAGAATCAGGGAATCAGCCCCAGCATTTT
CDR3: CASSVESGNQPQHF

V: TRBV14
J: TRBJ1-2
size: few
D: -
length: 14
DNA: TGTGCCAGCAGCCAAGATCGATTCCTGTCTGGCTACACCTTC
CDR3: CASSQDRFLSGYTF

V: TRBV28
J: TRBJ1-1
size: -
D: TRBD1
length: 15
DNA: TGTGCCAGCAGTTTCGGAGGGACAGGGGTCACTGAAGCTTTCTTT
CDR3: CASSFGGTGVTEAFF

V: TRBV5-1
J: TRBJ2-1
size: few
D: TRBD2
length: 20
DNA: TGCGCCAGCAGCTACGGACTAGCGGGAGGGAGGGGTCTAGGATACAATGAGCAGTTCTTC
CDR3: CASSYGLAGGRGLGYNEQFF

V: TRBV7-9
J: TRBJ1-2
size: -
D: -
length: 12
DNA: TGTGCCTGTACAACAGGGTCCTATGGCTACACCTTC
CDR3: CACTTGSYGYTF

V: TRBV4-1
J: TRBJ2-3
size: few
D: -
length: 14
DNA: TGTGCCAGCAGCTTGGCCCGGAGCACAGATACGCAGTATTTT
CDR3: CASSLARSTDTQYF

V: TRBV28
J: TRBJ1-5
size: -
D: -
length: 15
DNA: TGTGCCAGCAGTTTCGGGACGCCGGCCTATGAGCCCCAGCATTTT
CDR3: CASSFGTPAYEPQHF

V: TRBV27
J: TRBJ2-7
size: -
D: TRBD1
length: 15
DNA: TGTGCCAGCAGCCTTAAAGGGACAGGGTTTTTCGAGCAGTACTTC
CDR3: CASSLKGTGFFEQYF

V: TRBV19
J: TRBJ2-3
size: few
D: TRBD1
length: 15
DNA: TGTGCCAGTACCACAGGACAGGACCGCCTGGATACGCAGTATTTT
CDR3: CASTTGQDRLDTQYF

V: TRBV14
J: TRBJ1-2
size: -
D: -
length: 14
DNA: TGTGCCAGCAGCCAAGGACCTGGGGGCTATGGCTACACCTTC
CDR3: CASSQGPGGYGYTF

V: TRBV19
J: TRBJ1-1
size: -
D: TRBD1
length: 16
DNA: TGTGCCAGTAGTATTCGAGGACAGGGGACGAACACTGAAGCTTTCTTT
CDR3: CASSIRGQGTNTEAFF

V: TRBV28
J: TRBJ1-4
size: -
D: -
length: 12
DNA: TGTGCCAGCAGTTATAGACGTGAAAAACTGTTTTTT
CDR3: CASSYRREKLFF

V: TRBV2
J: TRBJ2-1
size: few
D: TRBD2
length: 14
DNA: TGTGCCACTTTCGGCGGGAGCTCCTACAATGAGCAGTTCTTC
CDR3: CATFGGSSYNEQFF

V: TRBV7-2
J: TRBJ2-1
size: many
D: -
length: 14
DNA: TGTGCCAGCAGCACACGTCACGTGAACAATGAGCAGTTCTTC
CDR3: CASSTRHVNNEQFF

V: TRBV6-5
J: TRBJ1-5
size: -
D: -
length: 13
DNA: TGTGCCAGCTCTGGCAGGTACAATCAGCCCCAGCATTTT
CDR3: CASSGRYNQPQHF

V: TRBV9
J: TRBJ1-2
size: -
D: -
length: 13
DNA: TGTGCCAGCAGCGTAGTTGAGGGGTATGGCTACACCTTC
CDR3: CASSVVEGYGYTF

V: TRBV11-2
J: TRBJ2-7
size: -
D: -
length: 14
DNA: TGTGCCAGCACCTCCAGAGGGGGTGTACACGAGCAGTACTTC
CDR3: CASTSRGGVHEQYF

V: TRBV6-5
J: TRBJ2-1
size: -
D: -
length: 15
DNA: TGTGCCATCACCAAAGGAACATCTACCTACAATGAGCAGTTCTTC
CDR3: CAITKGTSTYNEQFF

V: TRBV7-8
J: TRBJ2-6
size: few
D: -
length: 19
DNA: TGTGCCAGCAGCCGGATGGGGGCTCCCGGGGACTCTGGGGCCAACGTCCTGACTTTC
CDR3: CASSRMGAPGDSGANVLTF

V: TRBV27
J: TRBJ2-7
size: -
D: -
length: 14
DNA: TGTGCCAGCCAAGGCGGCATCCAACCCTACGAGCAGTACTTC
CDR3: CASQGGIQPYEQYF

V: TRBV7-2
J: TRBJ2-7
size: few
D: TRBD2
length: 12
DNA: TGTGCCAGCAGCGGTAGCGGGAGCGAGCAGTACTTC
CDR3: CASSGSGSEQYF

V: TRBV12-5
J: TRBJ2-3
size: -
D: -
length: 13
DNA: TGTGCTAGTACCCAGGGTTCCACAGATACGCAGTATTTT
CDR3: CASTQGSTDTQYF

V: TRBV27
J: TRBJ1-1
size: few
D: -
length: 13
DNA: TGTGCCAGCAGACAGGGCAAGAACACTGAAGCTTTCTTT
CDR3: CASRQGKNTEAFF

V: TRBV5-4
J: TRBJ2-7
size: -
D: -
length: 14
DNA: TGTGCCAGCAGCTTGGATCAGGGAGCCTACGAGCAGTACTTC
CDR3: CASSLDQGAYEQYF

V: TRBV28
J: TRBJ2-7
size: -
D: -
length: 15
DNA: TGTGCCAGCAGTTTCTTCCGCGGCAACCCTTACGAGCAGTACTTC
CDR3: CASSFFRGNPYEQYF

V: TRBV29-1
J: TRBJ2-5
size: -
D: TRBD2
length: 13
DNA: TGCAGCGCTGGGGGAGGGAACCAAGAGACCCAGTACTTC
CDR3: CSAGGGNQETQYF

V: TRBV19
J: TRBJ2-4
size: -
D: -
length: 15
DNA: TGTGCCAGTAGTATCTCGACAGCCCTAAAAAACATTCAGTACTTC
CDR3: CASSISTALKNIQYF

V: TRBV10-3
J: TRBJ2-3
size: many
D: -
length: 14
DNA: TGTGCCATCAGACAGGGTGATGTTCCAGATACGCAGTATTTT
CDR3: CAIRQGDVPDTQYF